A single sample is the source of the 15 T cell receptor beta chains below, sequenced in a study of T cells in Graves' hyperthyroidism and ophthalmopathy. Authors of the study amplified TCR beta CDR3 regions from RNA transcripts. An initial round of RT-PCR targeting the TCR CDR3 relied on the HTBI primer set. TCRdb reprocessed the multiplex PCR reads via MiXCR and lists one record per CDR3 protein. The sample holds 610,000 or so distinct CDR3 sequences, roughly 50% seen once. The sequencing sample was made of peripheral blood or thyroid tissue (not recorded which). The origin of the receptors is a woman between 18 and 29 years old with Graves' hyperthyroidism.

This rearrangement joins TRBV7-3 to TRBJ2-7; D not certain. The closer fit of TRBJ2-1 to the DNA end suggests the J call may be wrong. CDR1 is SGHTA and CDR2 is FQGTGA in the germline V gene. The CDR3 covers 14 residues. The CDR3 reads CASSLEGEFNEQFF. For the CDR3, the DNA is TGTGCCAGCAGCTTAGAAGGTGAATTCAATGAGCAGTTCTTC.

The chain employs TRBV19 and TRBJ1-4; 9 positions agree with TRBD1. From germline, CDR1 is LNHDA and CDR2 SQIVND (reference sequence). Trimming removed 7 bases from V and 7 bases from J; junction bases left unmatched: 13. The CDR3 contains 16 residues. This chain's CDR3 is CASTTGPGQGGEKLFF. The DNA for the CDR3 is TGTGCCAGTACCACCGGTCCGGGACAGGGAGGTGAAAAACTGTTTTTT.

The rearrangement joins TRBV20-1 to TRBJ2-7; TRBD2 aligns across 8 bases. The ends lost 7 bases at V and 4 bases at J; junction bases unmatched: 6. The CDR3 loop spans 12 amino acids. The germline gives CDR1 DFQATT, CDR2 SNEGSKA (reference sequence). CDR3 nucleotide sequence: TGCAGTGTGAGCGGGAGACGGTACGAGCAGTACTTC. This sequence encodes CSVSGRRYEQYF.

Notes on this clonotype: The junction does not match germline at one end; this may be a read error. J is TRBJ2-5 and V is TRBV11-1, with 8 bases matching TRBD2. The CDR3 contains 18 residues. Germline V lookup: CDR1 SGHAT, CDR2 FQDESV (reference sequence). CDR3 in DNA: TGTGCCAGCAGCCACTCCAAGTCCGGGACTAGTAATCAAGGGACCCAGTACTTC. It encodes CASSHSKSGTSNQGTQYF.

The rearrangement uses TRBV15 and TRBJ2-7; 11 bases fit TRBD2. Germline-derived CDR1 and CDR2 are LNHNV and YYDKDF (reference sequence). The V segment lost 3 bases and the J segment 5 bases; nucleotides outside the gene matches: 15. This CDR3 has 18 amino acids. The CDR3 nucleotides read TGTGCCACCAGCAGCGCGGGGCGACTAGCGGGAATTGGGGACGAGCAGTACTTC. Translation: CATSSAGRLAGIGDEQYF. Combining the CDR3 with reference TRBV15 and TRBJ2-7 gives the whole variable domain DAMVIQNPRYQVTQFGKPVTLSCSQTLNHNVMYWYQQKSSQAPKLLFHYYDKDFNNEADTPDNFQSRRPNTSFCFLDIRSPGLGDTAMYLCATSSAGRLAGIGDEQYFGPGTRLTVT.

The chain has TRBV20-1 and TRBJ1-1; D is possibly TRBD1 (5 bases). The germline gives CDR1 DFQATT, CDR2 SNEGSKA (reference sequence). Trimming cost V 7 bases and J 8 bases, with 20 bases left between them. CDR3 length equals 13 residues. CDR3 sequence (DNA): TGCAGTGAGGGACTTCGGGACGAACTCGAAGCTTTCTTT. This translates into CSEGLRDELEAFF.

The chain couples TRBV10-3 to TRBJ1-2, with D perhaps TRBD1 (5 bases). The V gene's germline CDR1 is ENHRY and CDR2 SYGVKD. The CDR3 contains 12 residues. The V gene lost 4 bases and the J gene lost 6 bases, with 9 bases spanning the gap. The CDR3 bases are TGTGCCATCAGTGGGGGGGAGAATGGCTACACCTTC. It yields the protein CAISGGENGYTF.

The V call is TRBV15, the J call TRBJ1-1; D not resolved. The germline gives CDR1 LNHNV, CDR2 YYDKDF (reference sequence). The CDR3 spans 14 residues. Trimming pared 3 bases from V and 6 bases from J, leaving 14 bases between. Here the CDR3 DNA reads TGTGCCACCAGCAGCCCTACGGGCTCATCTGAAGCTTTCTTT. Protein sequence: CATSSPTGSSEAFF.

In this sample, this clonotype turned up many times. The chain joins TRBV4-2 to TRBJ2-7; 12 bases fit TRBD2. The V and J ends lost 3 bases and 4 bases, in that order; junction bases with no gene match: 10. CDR3 size: 17 residues. The V gene's germline CDR1 is LGHNA and CDR2 YNFKEQ. The CDR3 spells CASSQSRLAGDRYEQYF. Here the CDR3 DNA reads TGTGCCAGCAGCCAGTCTCGACTAGCGGGAGACAGGTACGAGCAGTACTTC.

The rearrangement links TRBV29-1 to TRBJ2-5, with TRBD2 matching 12 bases. Trimming took 7 bases from V and 5 from J; bases not matched to a gene: 11. The CDR3 sequence is 15 residues long. Germline loops: CDR1 SQVTM, CDR2 ANQGSEA. CDR3 in amino acids: CSGWLTSGRRETQYF. The CDR3 DNA reads TGCAGCGGATGGCTGACTAGCGGGAGACGGGAGACCCAGTACTTC. The variable domain in full, with the rest retrieved from reference TRBV29-1 and TRBJ2-5, is SAVISQKPSRDICQRGTSLTIQCQVDSQVTMMFWYRQQPGQSLTLIATANQGSEATYESGFVIDKFPISRPNLTFSTLTVSNMSPEDSSIYLCSGWLTSGRRETQYFGPGTRLLVL.

This clonotype was detected many times. This chain links TRBV11-2 with TRBJ2-7; TRBD1 matches 8 bases. Germline V lookup: CDR1 SGHAT, CDR2 FQNNGV. J gave up 3 bases and V 1 base, and 5 bases lay outside the gene matches. The CDR3 covers 15 residues. The CDR3 is CASSLGGTGHYEQYF. CDR3 in DNA: TGTGCCAGCAGCTTAGGGGGGACAGGCCACTACGAGCAGTACTTC.

This clonotype was observed at least ten times. V gene TRBV2 combines with J gene TRBJ2-5, with D perhaps being TRBD1 or TRBD2 (6 bases each). Trimming removed 8 bases from V and 4 bases from J, with 23 bases in between. The CDR3 spans 16 residues. Germline CDR1 reads SNHLY; CDR2 reads FYNNEI. In nucleotides, the CDR3 is TGTGCCAGCTACTGGGGGCTGGGGGGTTCCCCAGAGACCCAGTACTTC. Its protein product is CASYWGLGGSPETQYF.

This clonotype was detected only once. V usage is TRBV2 and J usage is TRBJ1-1; tentatively, D is TRBD1 (6 bases). The CDR3 is 14 residues long. Germline CDR1 SNHLY, CDR2 FYNNEI. Between the trimmed V and J ends, which lost 6 bases and 5 bases, there was a span of 16 bases. The CDR3 DNA follows: TGTGCCAGCAGGGGAACAGGGTCGTTAACTGAAGCTTTCTTT. Translated: CASRGTGSLTEAFF.

This clonotype was seen repeatedly, ten times or more. V and J are TRBV5-1 and TRBJ1-3, with D hard to call. CDR1 and CDR2 from the germline V gene are SGHRS and YFSETQ. V was pared by 4 bases and J by 0 bases, with 11 bases between. There are 15 residues in the CDR3. CDR3 sequence reads: CASSASAYSGNTIYF. The CDR3 nucleotides read TGCGCCAGCAGCGCCTCGGCCTACTCTGGAAACACCATATATTTT.

In the case of this clonotype: A much larger clone lies one base from this, so it may be a read error. CDR3 DNA: TGCGCCAGCACCCTCGGGACTAGCGGGCTCTACAAGCAGTACTTC. Protein sequence: CASTLGTSGLYKQYF. V usage is TRBV5-1 and J usage is TRBJ2-7; 12 bases fit TRBD2. The CDR3 consists of 15 residues. Germline V CDR1 and CDR2: SGHRS, YFSETQ.